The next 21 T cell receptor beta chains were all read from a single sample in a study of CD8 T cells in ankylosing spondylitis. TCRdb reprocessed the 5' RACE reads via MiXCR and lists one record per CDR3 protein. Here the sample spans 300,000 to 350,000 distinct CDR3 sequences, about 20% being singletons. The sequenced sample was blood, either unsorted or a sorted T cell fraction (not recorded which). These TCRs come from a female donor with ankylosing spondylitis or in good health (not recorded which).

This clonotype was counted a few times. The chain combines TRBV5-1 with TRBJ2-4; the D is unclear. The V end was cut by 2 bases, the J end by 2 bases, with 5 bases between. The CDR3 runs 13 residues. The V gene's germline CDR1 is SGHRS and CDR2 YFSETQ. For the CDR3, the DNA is TGCGCCAGCAGCTTCGGGTCCAAAAACATTCAGTACTTC. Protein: CASSFGSKNIQYF.

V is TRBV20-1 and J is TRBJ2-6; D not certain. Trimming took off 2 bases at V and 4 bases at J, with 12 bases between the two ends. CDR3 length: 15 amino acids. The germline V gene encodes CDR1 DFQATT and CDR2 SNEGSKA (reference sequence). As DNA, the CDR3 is TGCAGTGCTAGATCAAGGATGGCGGGGGCCAACGTCCTGACTTTC. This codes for CSARSRMAGANVLTF.

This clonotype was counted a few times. The CDR3 region is CASSYPGGTDNEQFF. The CDR3 bases are TGTGCCAGCAGTTACCCCGGCGGGACAGACAATGAGCAGTTCTTC. The chain employs TRBV6-5 and TRBJ2-1; possibly TRBD1 for D (7 bases). Trimming removed 2 bases from V and 5 bases from J, with 13 bases in between. CDR3 length: 15 residues. CDR1 is MNHEY and CDR2 is SVGAGI in the germline V gene.

The CDR3: CSAIPQGLQSRGYTF. The CDR3 bases are TGCAGTGCTATCCCACAGGGCCTCCAAAGCAGGGGCTACACCTTC. The chain couples TRBV20-1 to TRBJ1-2; D may be TRBD1 (6 bases). The CDR3 totals 15 residues. Trimming pared 4 bases from V and 8 bases from J, leaving 23 bases between. CDR1 is DFQATT and CDR2 is SNEGSKA in the germline V gene (reference sequence).

In DNA, the CDR3 is TGTGCCAGCTCACCAATGTCGGGATTGGAAAAACTGTTTTTT. Its translation: CASSPMSGLEKLFF. V is TRBV18 and J is TRBJ1-4; D gene uncertain. CDR3 length equals 14 residues. Per germline, CDR1 KGHSH and CDR2 LQKENI. The V end was cut by 2 bases, the J end by 8 bases, with 12 bases between.

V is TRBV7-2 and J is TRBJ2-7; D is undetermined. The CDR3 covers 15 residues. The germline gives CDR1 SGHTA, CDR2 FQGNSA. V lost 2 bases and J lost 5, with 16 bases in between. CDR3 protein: CASSLRWQGYHEQYF. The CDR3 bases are TGTGCCAGCAGCTTAAGGTGGCAAGGGTACCACGAGCAGTACTTC.

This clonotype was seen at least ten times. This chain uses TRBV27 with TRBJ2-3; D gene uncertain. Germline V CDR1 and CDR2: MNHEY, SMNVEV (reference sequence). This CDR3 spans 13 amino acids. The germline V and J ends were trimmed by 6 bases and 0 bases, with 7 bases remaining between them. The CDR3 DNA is TGTGCCAGCAGAGCCTACAGCACAGATACGCAGTATTTT. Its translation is CASRAYSTDTQYF.

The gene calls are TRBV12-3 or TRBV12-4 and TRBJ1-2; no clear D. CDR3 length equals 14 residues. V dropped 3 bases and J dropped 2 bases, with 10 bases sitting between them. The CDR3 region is CASSFSPLNYGYTF. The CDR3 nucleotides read TGTGCCAGCAGTTTCTCCCCCCTAAACTATGGCTACACCTTC.

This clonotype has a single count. In nucleotides, the CDR3 is TGCAGTAAGGAGAGTTCGGAGACCCAGTACTTC. Its translation is CSKESSETQYF. The V and J genes are TRBV20-1 and TRBJ2-5; D call uncertain. The CDR3 loop spans 11 amino acids. V was shortened by 8 bases and J by 5 bases, with 12 bases between the two germline ends. Germline loops: CDR1 DFQATT, CDR2 SNEGSKA (reference sequence).

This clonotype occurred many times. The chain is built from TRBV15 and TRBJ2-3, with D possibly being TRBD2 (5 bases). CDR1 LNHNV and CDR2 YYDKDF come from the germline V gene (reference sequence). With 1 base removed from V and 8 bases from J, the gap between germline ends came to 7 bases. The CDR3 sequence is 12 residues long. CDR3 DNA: TGTGCCACCAGCAGAGCCGAGGGTACGCAGTATTTT. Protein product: CATSRAEGTQYF.

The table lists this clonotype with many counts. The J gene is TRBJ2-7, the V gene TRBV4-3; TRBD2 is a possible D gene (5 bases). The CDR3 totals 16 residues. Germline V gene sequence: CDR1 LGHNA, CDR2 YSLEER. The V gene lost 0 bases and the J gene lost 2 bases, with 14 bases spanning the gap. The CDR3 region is CASSQDLVGMTYEQYF. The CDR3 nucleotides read TGCGCCAGCAGCCAAGATCTGGTCGGGATGACCTACGAGCAGTACTTC.

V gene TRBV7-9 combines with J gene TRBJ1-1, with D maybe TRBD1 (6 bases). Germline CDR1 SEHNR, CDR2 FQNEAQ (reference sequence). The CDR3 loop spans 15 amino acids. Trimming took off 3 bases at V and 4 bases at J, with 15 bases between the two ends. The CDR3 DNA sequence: TGTGCCAGCAGCTTGGGACATTTTAAGGGCACTGAAGCTTTCTTT. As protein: CASSLGHFKGTEAFF.

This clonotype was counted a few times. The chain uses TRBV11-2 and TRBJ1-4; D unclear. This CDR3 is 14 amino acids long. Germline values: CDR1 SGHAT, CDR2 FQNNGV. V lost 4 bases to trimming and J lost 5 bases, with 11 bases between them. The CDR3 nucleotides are TGTGCCAGCAGCTCGACTTCCCTCAATGAAAAACTGTTTTTT. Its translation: CASSSTSLNEKLFF.

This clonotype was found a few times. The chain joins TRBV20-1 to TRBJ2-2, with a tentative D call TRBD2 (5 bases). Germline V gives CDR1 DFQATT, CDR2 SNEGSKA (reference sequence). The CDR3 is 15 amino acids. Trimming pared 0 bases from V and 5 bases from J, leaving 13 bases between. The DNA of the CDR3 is TGCAGTGCTAGAGATCGACGGGATTGGACCGGGGAGCTGTTTTTT. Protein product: CSARDRRDWTGELFF.

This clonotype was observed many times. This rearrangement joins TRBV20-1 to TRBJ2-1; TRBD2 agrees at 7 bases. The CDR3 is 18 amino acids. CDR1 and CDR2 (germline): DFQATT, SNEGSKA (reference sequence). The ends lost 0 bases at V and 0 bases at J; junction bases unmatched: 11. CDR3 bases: TGCAGTGCTAGAGAACCCAGGAGCGGGATTAGCTCCTACAATGAGCAGTTCTTC. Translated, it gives CSAREPRSGISSYNEQFF.

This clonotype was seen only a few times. In DNA, the CDR3 is TGCGCCAGCAGCTTTAAGGCGGGAGAGAACCCCTACGAGCAGTACTTC. This translates into CASSFKAGENPYEQYF. The chain links TRBV5-1 to TRBJ2-7; 7 positions match TRBD2. The CDR3 has 16 amino acids. Germline CDR1 SGHRS, CDR2 YFSETQ. Trimming cost V 2 bases and J 2 bases; bases outside gene matches: 10.

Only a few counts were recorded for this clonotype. The CDR3 nucleotides are TGTGCCAGCAGCTTATACAACCAAGAGACCCAGTACTTC. Amino acid sequence: CASSLYNQETQYF. The V call is TRBV7-3, the J call TRBJ2-5; D remains ambiguous. In germline, CDR1 is SGHTA, CDR2 FQGTGA. V was shortened by 2 bases and J by 0 bases, with 4 bases between the two germline ends. This CDR3 is built from 13 residues.

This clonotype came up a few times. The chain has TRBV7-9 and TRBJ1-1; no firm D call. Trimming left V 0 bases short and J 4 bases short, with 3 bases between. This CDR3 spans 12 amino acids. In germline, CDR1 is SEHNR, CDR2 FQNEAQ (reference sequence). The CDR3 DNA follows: TGTGCCAGCAGCTTAGCGAGCACTGAAGCTTTCTTT. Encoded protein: CASSLASTEAFF. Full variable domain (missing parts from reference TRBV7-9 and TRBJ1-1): DTGVSQNPRHKITKRGQNVTFRCDPISEHNRLYWYRQTLGQGPEFLTYFQNEAQLEKSRLLSDRFSAERPKGSFSTLEIQRTEQGDSAMYLCASSLASTEAFFGQGTRLTVV.

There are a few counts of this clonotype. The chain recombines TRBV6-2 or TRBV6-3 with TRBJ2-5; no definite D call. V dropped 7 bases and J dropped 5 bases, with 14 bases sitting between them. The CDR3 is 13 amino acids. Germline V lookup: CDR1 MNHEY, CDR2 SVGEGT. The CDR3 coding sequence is TGTGCCAGCACCCCGCCGCAGAGGGAGACCCAGTACTTC. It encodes CASTPPQRETQYF.

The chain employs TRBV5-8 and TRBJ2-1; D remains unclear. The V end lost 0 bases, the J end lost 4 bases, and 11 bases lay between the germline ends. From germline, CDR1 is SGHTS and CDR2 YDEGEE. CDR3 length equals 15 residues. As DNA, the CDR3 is TGTGCCAGCAGCTTGGAAGGCCGATTATACAATGAGCAGTTCTTC. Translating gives CASSLEGRLYNEQFF.

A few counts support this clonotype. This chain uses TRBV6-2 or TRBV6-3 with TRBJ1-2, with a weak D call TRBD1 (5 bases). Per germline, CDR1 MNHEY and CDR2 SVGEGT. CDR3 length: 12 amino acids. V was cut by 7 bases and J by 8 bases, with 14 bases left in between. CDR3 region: CASNRRDRGYTF. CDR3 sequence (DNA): TGTGCCAGCAATCGGCGCGACAGAGGCTACACCTTC.